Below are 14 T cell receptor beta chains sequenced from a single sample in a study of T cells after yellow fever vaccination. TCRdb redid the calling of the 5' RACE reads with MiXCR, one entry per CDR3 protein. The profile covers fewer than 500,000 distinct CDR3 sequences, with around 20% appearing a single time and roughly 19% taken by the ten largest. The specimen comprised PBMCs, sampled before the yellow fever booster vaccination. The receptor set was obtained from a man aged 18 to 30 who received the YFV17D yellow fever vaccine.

The CDR3 DNA follows: TGTGCCAGCAGCTTATCCCCCACAGATACGCAGTATTTT. It is translated as CASSLSPTDTQYF. J is TRBJ2-3 and V is TRBV7-2; D unclear. Germline CDR1 is SGHTA and CDR2 is FQGNSA. The CDR3 totals 13 residues. Between the trimmed V and J ends, which lost 2 bases and 2 bases, there was a span of 5 bases. The whole variable domain, filled in from reference TRBV7-2 and TRBJ2-3, reads GAGVSQSPSNKVTEKGKDVELRCDPISGHTALYWYRQSLGQGLEFLIYFQGNSAPDKSGLPSDRFSAERTGGSVSTLTIQRTQQEDSAVYLCASSLSPTDTQYFGPGTRLTVL.

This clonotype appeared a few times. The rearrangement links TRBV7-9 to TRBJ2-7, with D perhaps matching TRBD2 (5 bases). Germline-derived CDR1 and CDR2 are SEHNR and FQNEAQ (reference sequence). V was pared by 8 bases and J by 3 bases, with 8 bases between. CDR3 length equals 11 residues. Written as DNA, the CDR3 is TGTGCCAGCTACAGCGGCTACGAGCAGTACTTC. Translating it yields CASYSGYEQYF.

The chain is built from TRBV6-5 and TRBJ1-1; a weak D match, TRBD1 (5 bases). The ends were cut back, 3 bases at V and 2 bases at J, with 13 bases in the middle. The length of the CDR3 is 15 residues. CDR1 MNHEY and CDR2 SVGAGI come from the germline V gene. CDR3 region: CASSYSPRTNTEAFF. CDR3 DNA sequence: TGTGCCAGCAGTTATTCTCCGAGGACAAACACTGAAGCTTTCTTT.

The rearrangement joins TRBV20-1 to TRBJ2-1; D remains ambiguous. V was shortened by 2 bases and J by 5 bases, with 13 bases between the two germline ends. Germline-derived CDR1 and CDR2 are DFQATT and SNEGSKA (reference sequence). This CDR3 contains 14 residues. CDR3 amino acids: CSARNQFGHNEQFF. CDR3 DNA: TGCAGTGCTAGAAACCAATTCGGACACAATGAGCAGTTCTTC.

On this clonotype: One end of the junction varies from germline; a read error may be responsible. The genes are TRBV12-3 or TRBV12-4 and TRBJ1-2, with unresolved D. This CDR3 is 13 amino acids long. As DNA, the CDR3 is TGTGCCAGCAGTTTTACGGGTTTCTATGGCTTCACCTTC. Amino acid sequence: CASSFTGFYGFTF.

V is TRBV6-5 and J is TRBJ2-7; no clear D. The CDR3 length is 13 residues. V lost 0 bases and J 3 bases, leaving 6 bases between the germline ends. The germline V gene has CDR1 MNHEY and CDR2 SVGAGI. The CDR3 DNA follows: TGTGCCAGCAGTTACTCGTTTAACTACGAGCAGTACTTC. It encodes CASSYSFNYEQYF.

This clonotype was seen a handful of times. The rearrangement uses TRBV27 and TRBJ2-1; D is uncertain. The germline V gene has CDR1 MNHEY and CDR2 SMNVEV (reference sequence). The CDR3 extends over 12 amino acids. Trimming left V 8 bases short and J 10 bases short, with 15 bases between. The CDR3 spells CASRGFLEEQFF. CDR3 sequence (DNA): TGTGCCAGCCGAGGATTCCTCGAGGAGCAGTTCTTC.

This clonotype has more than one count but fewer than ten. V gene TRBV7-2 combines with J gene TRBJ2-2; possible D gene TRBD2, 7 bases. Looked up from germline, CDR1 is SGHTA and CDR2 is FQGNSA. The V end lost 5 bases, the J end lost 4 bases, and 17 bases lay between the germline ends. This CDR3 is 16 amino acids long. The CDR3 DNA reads TGTGCCAGCAGCGGAATCGGGGGGCTGGGCACCGGGGAGCTGTTTTTT. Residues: CASSGIGGLGTGELFF.

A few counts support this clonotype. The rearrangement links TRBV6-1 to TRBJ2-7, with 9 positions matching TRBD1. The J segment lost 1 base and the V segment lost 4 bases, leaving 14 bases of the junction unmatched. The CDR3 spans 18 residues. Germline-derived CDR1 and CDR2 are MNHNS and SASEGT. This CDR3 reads CASSGIPGQGGRSYEQYF. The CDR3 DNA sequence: TGTGCCAGCAGTGGGATTCCGGGACAGGGAGGGAGGTCCTACGAGCAGTACTTC.

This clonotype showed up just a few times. The CDR3 DNA is TGCGCCAGCAGCATGGGGACTAGCGGGGACAGCACAGATACGCAGTATTTT. It translates to CASSMGTSGDSTDTQYF. The chain joins TRBV5-1 to TRBJ2-3, with 13 bases aligning to TRBD2. Per germline, CDR1 SGHRS and CDR2 YFSETQ. CDR3 size: 17 residues. Trimming removed 4 bases from V and 0 bases from J; junction bases left unmatched: 5.

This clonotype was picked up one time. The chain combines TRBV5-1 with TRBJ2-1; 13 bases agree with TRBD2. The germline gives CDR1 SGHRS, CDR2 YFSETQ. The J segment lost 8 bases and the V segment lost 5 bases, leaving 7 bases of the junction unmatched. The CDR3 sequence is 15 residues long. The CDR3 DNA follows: TGCGCCAGCAGTTCCGGGACTAGCGGGGCCGATGAGCAGTTCTTC. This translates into CASSSGTSGADEQFF.

DNA for the CDR3: TGTGCCAGCAGCTGGACAGGGGGCTACACCGGGGAGCTGTTTTTT. The encoded protein is CASSWTGGYTGELFF. The chain has TRBV7-3 and TRBJ2-2; 11 bases agree with TRBD1. CDR1 and CDR2 from the germline V gene are SGHTA and FQGTGA. Germline trimming cut 4 bases from V and 3 bases from J; bases unmatched to any gene: 1. The CDR3 sequence is 15 residues long.

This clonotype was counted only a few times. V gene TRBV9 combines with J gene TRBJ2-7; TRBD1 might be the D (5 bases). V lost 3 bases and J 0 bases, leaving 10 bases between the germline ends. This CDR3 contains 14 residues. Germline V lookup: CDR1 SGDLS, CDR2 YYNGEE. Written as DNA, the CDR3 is TGTGCCAGCAGCGCCAGCAGGGACTCCTACGAGCAGTACTTC. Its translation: CASSASRDSYEQYF.

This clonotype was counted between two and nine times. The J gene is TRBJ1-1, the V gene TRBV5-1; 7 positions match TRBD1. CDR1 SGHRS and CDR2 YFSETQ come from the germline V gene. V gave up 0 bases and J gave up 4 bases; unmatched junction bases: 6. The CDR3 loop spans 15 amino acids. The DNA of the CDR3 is TGCGCCAGCAGCTTGGGACAGGGTCTGATCACTGAAGCTTTCTTT. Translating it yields CASSLGQGLITEAFF.